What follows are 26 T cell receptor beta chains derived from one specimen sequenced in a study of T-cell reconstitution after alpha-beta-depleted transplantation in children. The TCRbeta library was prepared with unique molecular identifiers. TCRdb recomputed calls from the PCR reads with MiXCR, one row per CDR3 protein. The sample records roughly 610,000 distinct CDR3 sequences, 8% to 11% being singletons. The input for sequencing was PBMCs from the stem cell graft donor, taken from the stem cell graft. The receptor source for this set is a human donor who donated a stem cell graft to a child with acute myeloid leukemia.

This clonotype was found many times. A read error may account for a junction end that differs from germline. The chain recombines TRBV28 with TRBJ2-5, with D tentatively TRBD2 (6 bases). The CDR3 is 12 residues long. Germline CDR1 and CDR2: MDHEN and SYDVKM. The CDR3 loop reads CASSLDLLSGDF. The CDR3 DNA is TGTGCCAGCAGTTTAGACCTCCTCTCGGGGGACTTC.

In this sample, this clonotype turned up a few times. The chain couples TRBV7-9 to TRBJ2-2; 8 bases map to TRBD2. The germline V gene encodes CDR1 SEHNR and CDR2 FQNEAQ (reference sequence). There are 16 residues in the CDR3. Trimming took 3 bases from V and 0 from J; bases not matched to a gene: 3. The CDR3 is CASSFGRAANTGELFF. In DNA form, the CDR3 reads TGTGCCAGCAGCTTCGGGAGGGCCGCGAACACCGGGGAGCTGTTTTTT.

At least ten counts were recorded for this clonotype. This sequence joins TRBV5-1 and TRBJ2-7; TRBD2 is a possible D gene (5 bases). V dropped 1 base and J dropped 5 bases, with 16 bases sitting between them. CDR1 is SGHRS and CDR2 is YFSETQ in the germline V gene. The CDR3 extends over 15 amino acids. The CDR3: CASSLISGKGHEQYF. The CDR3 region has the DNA TGCGCCAGCAGCTTGATCTCCGGGAAGGGCCACGAGCAGTACTTC.

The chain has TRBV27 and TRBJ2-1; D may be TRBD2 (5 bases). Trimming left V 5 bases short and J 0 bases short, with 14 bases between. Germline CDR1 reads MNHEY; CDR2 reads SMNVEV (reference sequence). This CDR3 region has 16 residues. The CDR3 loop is CASSPEGANSYNEQFF. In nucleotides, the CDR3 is TGTGCCAGCAGTCCTGAGGGAGCAAACTCCTACAATGAGCAGTTCTTC.

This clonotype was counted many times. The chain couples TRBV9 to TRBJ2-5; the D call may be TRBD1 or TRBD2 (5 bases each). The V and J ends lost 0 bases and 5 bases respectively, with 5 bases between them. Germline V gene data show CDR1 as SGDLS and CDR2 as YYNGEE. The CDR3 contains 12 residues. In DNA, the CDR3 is TGTGCCAGCAGCGTAGGGGGGGAGACCCAGTACTTC. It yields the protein CASSVGGETQYF.

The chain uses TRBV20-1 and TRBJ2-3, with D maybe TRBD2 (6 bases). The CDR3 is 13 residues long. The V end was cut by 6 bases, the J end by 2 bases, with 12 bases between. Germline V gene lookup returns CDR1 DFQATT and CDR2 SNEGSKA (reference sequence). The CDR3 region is CSAEAGFTDTQYF. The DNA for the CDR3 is TGCAGTGCAGAGGCGGGATTCACAGATACGCAGTATTTT.

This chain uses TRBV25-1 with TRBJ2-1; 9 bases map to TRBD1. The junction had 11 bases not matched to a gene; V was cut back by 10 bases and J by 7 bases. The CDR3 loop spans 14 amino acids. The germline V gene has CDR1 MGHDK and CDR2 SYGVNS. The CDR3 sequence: CAIVDRGYHNEQFF. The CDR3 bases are TGTGCCATTGTAGACAGGGGGTATCATAATGAGCAGTTCTTC. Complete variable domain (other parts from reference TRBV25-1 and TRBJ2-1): EADIYQTPRYLVIGTGKKITLECSQTMGHDKMYWYQQDPGMELHLIHYSYGVNSTEKGDLSSESTVSRIRTEHFPLTLESARPSHTSQYLCAIVDRGYHNEQFFGPGTRLTVL.

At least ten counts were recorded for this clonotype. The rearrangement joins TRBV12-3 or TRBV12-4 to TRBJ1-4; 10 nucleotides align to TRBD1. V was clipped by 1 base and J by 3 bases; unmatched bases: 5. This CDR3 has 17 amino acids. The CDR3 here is CASSLGTGGRPNEKLFF. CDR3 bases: TGTGCCAGCAGTTTAGGGACAGGGGGAAGGCCTAATGAAAAACTGTTTTTT.

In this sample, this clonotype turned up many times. In DNA form, the CDR3 reads TGTGCCAGCAGCGTAGAGGCTAGCGGGGGTCTCCGGGAGCAGTTCTTC. The encoded protein is CASSVEASGGLREQFF. This chain uses TRBV9 with TRBJ2-1; 10 nucleotides agree with TRBD2. The length of the CDR3 is 16 residues. With V trimmed by 0 bases and J by 10 bases, 10 bases remained unmatched. In germline, CDR1 is SGDLS, CDR2 YYNGEE.

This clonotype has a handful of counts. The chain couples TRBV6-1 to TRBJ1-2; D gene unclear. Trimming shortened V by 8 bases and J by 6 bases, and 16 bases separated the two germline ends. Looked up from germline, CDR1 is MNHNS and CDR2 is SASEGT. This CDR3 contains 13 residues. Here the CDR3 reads CASAGEIGNGYTF. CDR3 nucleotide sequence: TGTGCCAGCGCTGGGGAGATCGGGAATGGCTACACCTTC.

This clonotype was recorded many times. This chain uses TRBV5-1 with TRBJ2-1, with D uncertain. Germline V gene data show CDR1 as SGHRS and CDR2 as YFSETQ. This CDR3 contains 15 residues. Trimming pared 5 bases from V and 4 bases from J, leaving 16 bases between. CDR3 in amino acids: CASSSVRNVYNEQFF. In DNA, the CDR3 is TGCGCCAGCAGTTCGGTGAGGAATGTGTACAATGAGCAGTTCTTC.

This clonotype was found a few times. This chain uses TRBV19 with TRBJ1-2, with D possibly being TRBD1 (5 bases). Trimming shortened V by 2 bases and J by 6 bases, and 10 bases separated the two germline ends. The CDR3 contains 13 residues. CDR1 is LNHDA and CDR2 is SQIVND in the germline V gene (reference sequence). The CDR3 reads CASSILGEDGYTF. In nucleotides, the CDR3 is TGTGCCAGTAGTATATTAGGGGAAGATGGCTACACCTTC.

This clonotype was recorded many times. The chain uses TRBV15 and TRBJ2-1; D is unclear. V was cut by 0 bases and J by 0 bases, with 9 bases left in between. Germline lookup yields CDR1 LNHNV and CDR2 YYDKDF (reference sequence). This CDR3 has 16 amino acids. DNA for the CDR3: TGTGCCACCAGCAGAGATCTGTCTACCTCCTACAATGAGCAGTTCTTC. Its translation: CATSRDLSTSYNEQFF.

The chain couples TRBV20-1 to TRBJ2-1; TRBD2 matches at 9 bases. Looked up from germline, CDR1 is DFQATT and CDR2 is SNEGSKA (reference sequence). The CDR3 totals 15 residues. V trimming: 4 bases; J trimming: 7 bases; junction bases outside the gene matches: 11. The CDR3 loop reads CSATSGIGGQNEQFF. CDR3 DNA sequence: TGCAGTGCTACTAGCGGGATAGGCGGCCAGAATGAGCAGTTCTTC.

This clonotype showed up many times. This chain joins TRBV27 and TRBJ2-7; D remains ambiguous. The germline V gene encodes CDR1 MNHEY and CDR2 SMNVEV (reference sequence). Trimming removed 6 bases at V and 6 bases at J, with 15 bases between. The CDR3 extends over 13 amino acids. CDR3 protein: CASRPYLLGEQYF. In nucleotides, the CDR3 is TGTGCCAGCAGGCCATACCTTCTAGGCGAGCAGTACTTC.

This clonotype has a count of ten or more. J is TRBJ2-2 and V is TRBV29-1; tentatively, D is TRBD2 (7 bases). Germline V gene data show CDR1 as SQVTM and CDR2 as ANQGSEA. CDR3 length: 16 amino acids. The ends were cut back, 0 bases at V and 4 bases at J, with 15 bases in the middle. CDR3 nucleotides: TGCAGCGTTGAAGAGGCCCAGGGGAGGGTCACCGGGGAGCTGTTTTTT. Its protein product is CSVEEAQGRVTGELFF.

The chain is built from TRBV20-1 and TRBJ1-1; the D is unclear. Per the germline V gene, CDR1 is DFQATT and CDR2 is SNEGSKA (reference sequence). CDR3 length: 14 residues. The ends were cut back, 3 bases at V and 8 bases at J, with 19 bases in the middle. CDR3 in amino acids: CSARAPGGSPEAFF. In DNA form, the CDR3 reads TGCAGTGCTAGGGCACCAGGAGGATCACCAGAAGCTTTCTTT.

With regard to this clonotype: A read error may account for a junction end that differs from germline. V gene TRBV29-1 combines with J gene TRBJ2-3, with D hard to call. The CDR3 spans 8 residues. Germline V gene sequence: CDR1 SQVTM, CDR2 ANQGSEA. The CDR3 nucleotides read TGCAGCGTTCCAGACTTTGGTTTT. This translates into CSVPDFGF.

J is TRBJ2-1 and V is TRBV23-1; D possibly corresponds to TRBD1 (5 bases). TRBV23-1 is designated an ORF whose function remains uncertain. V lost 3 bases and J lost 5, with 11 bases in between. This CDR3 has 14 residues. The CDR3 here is CASSHSQGNNEQFF. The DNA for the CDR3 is TGCGCCAGCAGTCACTCCCAGGGTAACAATGAGCAGTTCTTC.

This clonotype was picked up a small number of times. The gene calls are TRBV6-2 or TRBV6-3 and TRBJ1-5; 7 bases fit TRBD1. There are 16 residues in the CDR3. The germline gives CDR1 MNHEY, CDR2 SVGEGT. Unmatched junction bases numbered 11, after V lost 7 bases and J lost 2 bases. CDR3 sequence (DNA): TGTGCCAGCACCTCCAAGATGACAGGGCGCAATCAGCCCCAGCATTTT. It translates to CASTSKMTGRNQPQHF.

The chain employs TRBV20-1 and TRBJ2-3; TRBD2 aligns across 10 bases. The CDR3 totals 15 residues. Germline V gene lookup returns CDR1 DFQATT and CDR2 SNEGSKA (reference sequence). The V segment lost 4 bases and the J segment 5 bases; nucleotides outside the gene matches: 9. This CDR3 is CSATDLAGAGDTQYF. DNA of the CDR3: TGCAGTGCTACCGATCTAGCGGGGGCGGGAGATACGCAGTATTTT.

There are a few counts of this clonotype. CDR3 loop: CSARDRASGGRNIQYF. For the CDR3, the DNA is TGCAGTGCTAGAGATAGGGCTAGCGGGGGTAGAAACATTCAGTACTTC. The chain is built from TRBV20-1 and TRBJ2-4; TRBD2 agrees at 10 bases. The CDR3 extends over 16 amino acids. Germline V gene sequence: CDR1 DFQATT, CDR2 SNEGSKA (reference sequence). V shed 0 bases and J 6 bases; nucleotides not matched to a gene: 8.

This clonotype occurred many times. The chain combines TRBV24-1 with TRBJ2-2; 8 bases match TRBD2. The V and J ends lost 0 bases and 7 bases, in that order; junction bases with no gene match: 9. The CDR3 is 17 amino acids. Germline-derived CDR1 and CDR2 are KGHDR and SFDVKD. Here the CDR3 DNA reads TGTGCCACCAGTGATTTGCACGGGGGGGAGCCCGGCGGGGAGCTGTTTTTT. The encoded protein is CATSDLHGGEPGGELFF.

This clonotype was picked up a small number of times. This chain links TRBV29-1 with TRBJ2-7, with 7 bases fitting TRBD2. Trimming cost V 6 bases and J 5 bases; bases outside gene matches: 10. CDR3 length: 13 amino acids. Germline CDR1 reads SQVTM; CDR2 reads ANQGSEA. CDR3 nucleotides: TGCAGCGTCTCCGATGGGGGGGTGAACGAGCAGTACTTC. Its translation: CSVSDGGVNEQYF.

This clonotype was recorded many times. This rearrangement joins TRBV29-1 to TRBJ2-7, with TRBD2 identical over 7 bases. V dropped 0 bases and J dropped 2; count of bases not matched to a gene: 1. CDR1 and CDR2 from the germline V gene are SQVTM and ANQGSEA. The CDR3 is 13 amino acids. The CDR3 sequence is CSVEDRGAYEQYF. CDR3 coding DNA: TGCAGCGTTGAAGATCGGGGGGCCTACGAGCAGTACTTC.

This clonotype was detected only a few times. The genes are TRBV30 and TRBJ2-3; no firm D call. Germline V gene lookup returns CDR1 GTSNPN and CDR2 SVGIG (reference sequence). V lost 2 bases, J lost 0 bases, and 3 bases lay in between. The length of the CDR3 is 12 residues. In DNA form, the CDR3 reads TGTGCCTGGAGTTCGAGCACAGATACGCAGTATTTT. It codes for CAWSSSTDTQYF.